This T cell receptor beta chain was identified during a study of regulatory T cells in long-lasting Graves disease. Study-level points and caveats: Repertoires from persistent disease leaned toward TRBV28, TRBJ1-2 and TRBJ2-5. Newly diagnosed patients shared 1,000 or so public clonotypes; persistent patients shared a few thousand.

The TCR beta library used iRepertoire HTBI primers with Arm-PCR amplification of CDR3. TCRdb itself ran the multiplex PCR reads through MiXCR, one entry per CDR3 protein. The table lists some 600,000 distinct CDR3 sequences, about 16% of them singletons. Noted time point: newly diagnosed GD, antithyroid drugs for less than 3 months. RNA from PBMCs was the source of the TCR library. Germline CDR1 and CDR2: MDHEN and SYDVKM. The CDR3 has 14 amino acids. Trimming removed 2 bases from V and 5 bases from J; junction bases left unmatched: 5. This clonotype was found many times. Its specificity is unknown. This sample was shared with a second study, whose subject was T cells in Graves' hyperthyroidism and ophthalmopathy.

The chain couples TRBV28 to TRBJ2-7, with 8 bases identical to TRBD2. Material: peripheral blood mononuclear cells (PBMCs), obtained at new diagnosis, from a patient treated with antithyroid drugs. The TCR originated in a man between 18 and 35 years old with Graves disease. The chain's CDR3 is CASSLRASGHEQYF. CDR3 coding DNA: TGTGCCAGCAGTTTAAGGGCTAGCGGGCACGAGCAGTACTTC.